This passage covers 25 T cell receptor beta chains from one sample sequenced in a study of blood T cell repertoires in COVID-19. Data came from immunoSEQ multiplex PCR; TCRdb stores just in-frame clones and leaves some out. The sample yields about 80,000 clones, 90% to 95% seen once. Sequenced sample: peripheral blood. All receptors derive from a woman between 50 and 59 years old in a cohort sampled during active COVID-19.

The chain combines TRBV5-1 with TRBJ2-1, with 7 bases matching TRBD1. The junction had 17 bases not matched to a gene; V was cut back by 4 bases and J by 10 bases. The CDR3 totals 16 residues. Germline CDR1 and CDR2: SGHRS and YFSETQ. CDR3 nucleotide sequence: TGCGCCAGCAGCGCATTTTACAGGGGTGGAAGAGGGGAGCAGTTCTTC. This codes for CASSAFYRGGRGEQFF.

This rearrangement joins TRBV4-2 to TRBJ2-7; D is perhaps TRBD2 (6 bases). There are 15 residues in the CDR3. V shed 3 bases and J shed 3 bases, with 15 bases lying between them. CDR1 is LGHNA, CDR2 YNFKEQ, per germline. CDR3 nucleotide sequence: TGTGCCAGCAGCCAGAGGGGTAGCGGCAACTACGAGCAGTACTTC. This translates into CASSQRGSGNYEQYF.

This clone is a singleton in its sample. The junction shows a germline mismatch at one end, possibly a read error. V and J are TRBV7-2 and TRBJ2-7; 7 positions agree with TRBD1. The CDR3 length is 13 residues. Per germline, CDR1 SGHTA and CDR2 FQGNSA. CDR3 loop: CASRPTQGYAQYF. For the CDR3, the DNA is TGTGCCAGCAGGCCGACACAGGGGTACGCGCAGTACTTC.

V and J are TRBV5-1 and TRBJ2-2, with 7 nucleotides matching TRBD1. The germline gives CDR1 SGHRS, CDR2 YFSETQ. V dropped 4 bases and J dropped 4; count of bases not matched to a gene: 7. This CDR3 contains 15 residues. The CDR3 loop reads CASSEGASPTGELFF. Written as DNA, the CDR3 is TGCGCCAGCAGCGAGGGGGCGAGTCCCACCGGGGAGCTGTTTTTT.

This sequence joins TRBV3-1 (or the pseudogene TRBV3-2) and TRBJ2-2; D call uncertain. Trimming stripped 4 bases from V and 4 bases from J, with 7 bases between. Germline loops: CDR1 LGHDT, CDR2 YNNKEL (reference sequence). The CDR3 loop spans 13 amino acids. The CDR3 DNA follows: TGTGCCAGCAGCCGTGTGAGCACCGGGGAGCTGTTTTTT. As protein: CASSRVSTGELFF.

The J gene is TRBJ2-1, the V gene TRBV19; perhaps TRBD2 as D (5 bases). CDR3 length: 12 residues. V lost 6 bases to trimming and J lost 7 bases, with 10 bases between them. Germline V CDR1 and CDR2: LNHDA, SQIVND (reference sequence). The CDR3 sequence is CASRGRGNEQFF. CDR3 bases: TGTGCCAGTAGGGGCCGAGGGAATGAGCAGTTCTTC.

The genes are TRBV6-1 and TRBJ2-1; 12 nucleotides line up with TRBD1. The CDR3 has 15 amino acids. The germline V gene encodes CDR1 MNHNS and CDR2 SASEGT. The V gene end was trimmed by 3 bases and the J gene end by 6 bases; junction bases not matched to a gene: 3. The CDR3 protein is CASSEWDRGPNEQFF. The CDR3 DNA is TGTGCCAGCAGTGAGTGGGACAGGGGGCCCAATGAGCAGTTCTTC.

In this sample, this clone turned up a few times. This chain links TRBV13 with TRBJ2-1; TRBD2 might be the D (5 bases). Germline V gene lookup returns CDR1 PRHDT and CDR2 FYEKMQ (reference sequence). Trimming shortened V by 0 bases and J by 0 bases, and 18 bases separated the two germline ends. The CDR3 has 19 residues. The DNA of the CDR3 is TGTGCCAGCAGCTTAGGTTTTTCCCTAACTAGGACCTCCTACAATGAGCAGTTCTTC. Translated: CASSLGFSLTRTSYNEQFF.

The V call is TRBV2, the J call TRBJ1-2; a possible D gene is TRBD1 (6 bases). CDR3 size: 12 residues. Looked up from germline, CDR1 is SNHLY and CDR2 is FYNNEI. V was pared by 6 bases and J by 4 bases, with 9 bases between. The CDR3 region is CASRTDSYGYTF. The CDR3 region has the DNA TGTGCCAGCAGGACGGACAGCTATGGCTACACCTTC.

This chain joins TRBV7-3 and TRBJ1-1; D unclear. Germline V gene data show CDR1 as SGHTA and CDR2 as FQGTGA. This CDR3 is built from 13 residues. Trimming left V 4 bases short and J 2 bases short, with 8 bases between. The CDR3 protein is CASSSSLNTEAFF. CDR3 nucleotides: TGTGCCAGCAGCTCTTCCCTAAACACTGAAGCTTTCTTT.

This sequence joins TRBV29-1 and TRBJ2-3; 9 nucleotides match TRBD2. The germline CDR1 and CDR2 sequences are SQVTM and ANQGSEA. The CDR3 loop spans 16 amino acids. Trimming cost V 4 bases and J 12 bases; bases outside gene matches: 20. The DNA for the CDR3 is TGCAGCGTTGTCCCGGACCGTCTTAGCGGGAGAAGTGAACAGTATTTT. Translating gives CSVVPDRLSGRSEQYF.

V and J are TRBV27 and TRBJ2-2, with D possibly being TRBD2 (6 bases). The germline CDR1 and CDR2 sequences are MNHEY and SMNVEV (reference sequence). V dropped 3 bases and J dropped 5 bases, with 13 bases sitting between them. This CDR3 spans 15 amino acids. For the CDR3, the DNA is TGTGCCAGCAGTTTGGAGGGCGGATGGACCGGGGAGCTGTTTTTT. Translated, it gives CASSLEGGWTGELFF.

V gene TRBV28 combines with J gene TRBJ1-1; weak D call: TRBD1 (6 bases). The CDR3 covers 14 residues. V was pared by 2 bases and J by 2 bases, with 9 bases between. Germline V gene lookup returns CDR1 MDHEN and CDR2 SYDVKM. For the CDR3, the DNA is TGTGCCAGCAGTTTAGTGGGGGCTAACACTGAAGCTTTCTTT. Amino acids: CASSLVGANTEAFF.

J is TRBJ2-1 and V is TRBV5-4; maybe TRBD2 (5 bases). Trimming stripped 4 bases from V and 2 bases from J, with 13 bases between. CDR3 length equals 15 residues. Germline CDR1 SGHNT, CDR2 YYREEE (reference sequence). CDR3 sequence (DNA): TGTGCCAGCAGCGTAAGGGTCGGGACCTACAATGAGCAGTTCTTC. Its protein product is CASSVRVGTYNEQFF.

This sequence joins TRBV10-1 and TRBJ2-1; D may be TRBD2 (5 bases). Between the trimmed V and J ends, which lost 8 bases and 5 bases, there was a span of 13 bases. CDR1 and CDR2 (germline): WNHNN, SYGVQD (reference sequence). CDR3 length equals 13 residues. CDR3 sequence reads: CASGSSQNNEQFF. CDR3 sequence (DNA): TGCGCCAGCGGTTCTAGCCAAAACAATGAGCAGTTCTTC.

Details on this clone: This same CDR3 is encoded by further DNA sequences in the sample. The chain combines TRBV9 with TRBJ2-1, with D tentatively TRBD1 (6 bases). V lost 0 bases, J lost 4 bases, and 11 bases lay in between. Germline values: CDR1 SGDLS, CDR2 YYNGEE. This CDR3 comprises 15 residues. The CDR3 region is CASSVVGQGYNEQFF. CDR3 bases: TGTGCCAGCAGCGTAGTTGGTCAGGGGTACAATGAGCAGTTCTTC.

This clone was detected once. The J gene is TRBJ1-2, the V gene TRBV7-2; 8 positions agree with TRBD1. The germline V gene encodes CDR1 SGHTA and CDR2 FQGNSA. Germline trimming cut 0 bases from V and 5 bases from J; bases unmatched to any gene: 8. This CDR3 is 16 amino acids long. CDR3 nucleotide sequence: TGTGCCAGCAGCTTAGCCGCAGGGGGCTCGGAGTATGGCTACACCTTC. Protein sequence: CASSLAAGGSEYGYTF.

The rearrangement joins TRBV7-5 to TRBJ1-5. TRBV7-5 is assigned pseudogene status. The CDR3 consists of 15 residues. The CDR3 spells CARSSRQRYNQPQHF. The CDR3 region has the DNA TGTGCCAGAAGCTCTCGGCAGCGTTATAATCAGCCCCAGCATTTT.

The rearrangement uses TRBV18 and TRBJ2-7; TRBD2 matches 11 bases. This CDR3 has 15 amino acids. Germline loops: CDR1 KGHSH, CDR2 LQKENI. V lost 6 bases and J lost 4; bases outside the gene matches: 8. This CDR3 is CASSPTSGGGYEQYF. CDR3 DNA: TGTGCCAGCTCCCCCACTAGCGGGGGAGGTTACGAGCAGTACTTC.

V is TRBV7-9 and J is TRBJ1-2; TRBD1 matches at 7 bases. Losses at the gene ends were 1 base for V and 8 bases for J; bases not matched to a gene: 10. The CDR3 is 15 residues long. Germline V lookup: CDR1 SEHNR, CDR2 FQNEAQ (reference sequence). CDR3 DNA sequence: TGTGCCAGCAGCTTAGGTGACAGGGCGGCGGGAGGCTACACCTTC. As protein: CASSLGDRAAGGYTF. Together with reference TRBV7-9 and TRBJ1-2, the CDR3 gives the full variable domain: DTGVSQNPRHKITKRGQNVTFRCDPISEHNRLYWYRQTLGQGPEFLTYFQNEAQLEKSRLLSDRFSAERPKGSFSTLEIQRTEQGDSAMYLCASSLGDRAAGGYTFGSGTRLTVV.

On this clone itself: The junction does not match germline at one end; this may be a read error. The chain is built from TRBV7-7 and TRBJ2-2, with D perhaps matching TRBD2 (7 bases). Germline CDR1 SSHAT, CDR2 FNYEAQ (reference sequence). The CDR3 is made up of 16 amino acids. The CDR3 protein is CASSPAGAGDTGELFF. CDR3 DNA sequence: TGTGCTAGCAGCCCTGCGGGGGCAGGAGATACCGGGGAGCTGTTTTTT. Full variable domain (rest looked up from reference TRBV7-7 and TRBJ2-2): GAGVSQSPRYKVTKRGQDVTLRCDPISSHATLYWYQQALGQGPEFLTYFNYEAQPDKSGLPSDRFSAERPEGSISTLTIQRTEQRDSAMYRCASSPAGAGDTGELFFGEGSRLTVL.

The chain employs TRBV18 and TRBJ1-2; 9 nucleotides match TRBD1. Germline values: CDR1 KGHSH, CDR2 LQKENI. This CDR3 spans 15 amino acids. Trimming removed 3 bases from V and 12 bases from J; junction bases left unmatched: 14. CDR3 residues: CASSPNPGQGPSHTF. CDR3 sequence (DNA): TGTGCCAGCTCACCTAATCCGGGACAGGGCCCCTCGCACACCTTC.

The V and J genes are TRBV5-4 and TRBJ1-3; 9 nucleotides match TRBD1. The germline CDR1 and CDR2 sequences are SGHNT and YYREEE (reference sequence). This CDR3 comprises 17 residues. Losses at the gene ends were 2 bases for V and 0 bases for J; bases not matched to a gene: 6. For the CDR3, the DNA is TGTGCCAGCAGCTTCCGGGACAGGGAATACTCTGGAAACACCATATATTTT. Translated: CASSFRDREYSGNTIYF. Variable domain in full (rest from reference TRBV5-4 and TRBJ1-3): ETGVTQSPTHLIKTRGQQVTLRCSSQSGHNTVSWYQQALGQGPQFIFQYYREEENGRGNFPPRFSGLQFPNYSSELNVNALELDDSALYLCASSFRDREYSGNTIYFGEGSWLTVV.

The chain employs TRBV3-1 (or the pseudogene TRBV3-2) and TRBJ1-2; tentative D call: TRBD1 (6 bases). V was shortened by 1 base and J by 5 bases, with 14 bases between the two germline ends. CDR3 length equals 15 residues. Germline CDR1 and CDR2: LGHDT and YNNKEL (reference sequence). Written as DNA, the CDR3 is TGTGCCAGCAGCCAAGCCCCGGACAGCCGATATGGCTACACCTTC. This encodes CASSQAPDSRYGYTF.

The chain couples TRBV5-1 to TRBJ2-4; D gene unclear. From germline, CDR1 is SGHRS and CDR2 YFSETQ. This CDR3 spans 14 amino acids. Trimming took 4 bases from V and 4 from J, leaving 12 bases between them. The CDR3 reads CASSPLDTKNIQYF. The CDR3 DNA reads as TGCGCCAGCAGCCCTCTCGACACAAAAAACATTCAGTACTTC.